One and the same sample provided the 15 T cell receptor beta chains below, sequenced in a study of blood T cell repertoires in COVID-19. Some clones are missing from TCRdb's copy, which holds only in-frame ones; the method was immunoSEQ multiplex PCR. The sample carries approximately 70,000 clones, roughly 90% recorded once. Material for sequencing was peripheral blood. These receptors came from a woman in her sixties with active COVID-19.

V and J are TRBV28 and TRBJ2-1, with a possible D match to TRBD2 (6 bases). The CDR3 sequence is 15 residues long. CDR1 and CDR2 from the germline V gene are MDHEN and SYDVKM. The V gene lost 3 bases and the J gene lost 7 bases, with 16 bases spanning the gap. DNA of the CDR3: TGTGCCAGCAGTTTCTTTTTAGGGACTGCAAATGAGCAGTTCTTC. This encodes CASSFFLGTANEQFF.

The chain employs TRBV2 and TRBJ2-3; 9 positions agree with TRBD2. Germline V gene data show CDR1 as SNHLY and CDR2 as FYNNEI. The J segment lost 3 bases and the V segment lost 3 bases, leaving 4 bases of the junction unmatched. This CDR3 is 15 amino acids long. The CDR3 is CASSDRGRGTDTQYF. The CDR3 region has the DNA TGTGCCAGCAGTGACCGCGGGAGGGGAACAGATACGCAGTATTTT.

The V gene is TRBV19, the J gene TRBJ2-7; 11 positions match TRBD1. The CDR3 has 15 amino acids. Germline lookup yields CDR1 LNHDA and CDR2 SQIVND (reference sequence). Trimming removed 5 bases from V and 3 bases from J; junction bases left unmatched: 6. The CDR3 region has the DNA TGTGCCAGTAGTTCCGGGACAGGGGGTAACTACGAGCAGTACTTC. It codes for CASSSGTGGNYEQYF.

The gene calls are TRBV28 and TRBJ2-7; D not resolved. V was shortened by 4 bases and J by 2 bases, with 12 bases between the two germline ends. This CDR3 has 14 amino acids. Germline V CDR1 and CDR2: MDHEN, SYDVKM. The CDR3 loop reads CASSSRAVTYEQYF. The CDR3 DNA is TGTGCCAGCAGTTCTCGAGCTGTTACCTACGAGCAGTACTTC.

The gene calls are TRBV6-5 and TRBJ2-7; 12 nucleotides agree with TRBD1. Trimming took 6 bases from V and 7 from J; bases not matched to a gene: 10. The CDR3 runs to 15 residues. CDR1 and CDR2 (germline): MNHEY, SVGAGI. For the CDR3, the DNA is TGTGCCAGCAGGCCCGCCCGGGACAGGGGGCTGGAGCAGTACTTC. The encoded protein is CASRPARDRGLEQYF.

This chain links TRBV6-6 with TRBJ1-3; TRBD1 aligns across 9 bases. This CDR3 has 14 residues. The germline CDR1 and CDR2 sequences are MNHNY and SVGAGI (reference sequence). The junction had 7 bases not matched to a gene; V was cut back by 5 bases and J by 8 bases. Written as DNA, the CDR3 is TGTGCCAGCAGTCGCACAGGGGGCGAGGACACCATATATTTT. Translated: CASSRTGGEDTIYF.

This chain joins TRBV18 and TRBJ1-5; TRBD1 aligns across 9 bases. CDR1 and CDR2 from the germline V gene are KGHSH and LQKENI. The CDR3 spans 13 residues. With V trimmed by 2 bases and J by 11 bases, 4 bases remained unmatched. The CDR3 region has the DNA TGTGCCAGCTCACCAAATAGACAGGGGGCCCAGCATTTT. Its protein product is CASSPNRQGAQHF.

The gene calls are TRBV4-2 and TRBJ1-5; D is unresolved. Trimming stripped 4 bases from V and 4 bases from J, with 11 bases between. The CDR3 extends over 14 amino acids. Germline CDR1 LGHNA, CDR2 YNFKEQ. CDR3 amino acids: CASSPRELNQPQHF. The CDR3 nucleotides are TGTGCCAGCAGCCCCCGGGAGCTAAATCAGCCCCAGCATTTT.

The chain employs TRBV28 and TRBJ1-2; TRBD1 agrees at 7 bases. The CDR3 contains 14 residues. Germline CDR1 reads MDHEN; CDR2 reads SYDVKM. The V gene end was trimmed by 7 bases and the J gene end by 2 bases; junction bases not matched to a gene: 7. The CDR3 DNA follows: TGTGCCAGCACCCCGGGACAGCGAAACTATGGCTACACCTTC. It translates to CASTPGQRNYGYTF.

V and J are TRBV28 and TRBJ1-1; D gene uncertain. Germline loops: CDR1 MDHEN, CDR2 SYDVKM. The CDR3 totals 11 residues. V was cut by 6 bases and J by 4 bases, with 6 bases left in between. The DNA for the CDR3 is TGTGCCAGCAGGGCAGGCACTGAAGCTTTCTTT. It specifies CASRAGTEAFF.

The chain uses TRBV27 and TRBJ2-1, with a weak D call TRBD1 (5 bases). The CDR3 consists of 16 residues. Trimming stripped 0 bases from V and 2 bases from J, with 11 bases between. Germline V lookup: CDR1 MNHEY, CDR2 SMNVEV (reference sequence). This CDR3 reads CASSLSTADAYNEQFF. CDR3 nucleotides: TGTGCCAGCAGTTTATCGACAGCCGATGCCTACAATGAGCAGTTCTTC.

CDR3 sequence (DNA): TGCGCCAGCAGCCAGGGAGGGCCCCCCTACAATGAGCAGTTCTTC. Translated: CASSQGGPPYNEQFF. This chain uses TRBV4-1 with TRBJ2-1, with TRBD2 identical over 7 bases. The CDR3 spans 15 residues. Trimming took 3 bases from V and 2 from J; bases not matched to a gene: 4. Germline values: CDR1 MGHRA, CDR2 YSYEKL.

CDR3 in DNA: TGTGCCAGCAGCTTAGTAGGGGGTGGTTATCAGCCCCAGCATTTT. This sequence encodes CASSLVGGGYQPQHF. This chain links TRBV11-2 with TRBJ1-5, with a possible D match to TRBD1 (6 bases). CDR1 SGHAT and CDR2 FQNNGV come from the germline V gene. The V end was cut by 1 base, the J end by 5 bases, with 12 bases between. This CDR3 has 15 residues.

The rearrangement uses TRBV27 and TRBJ2-6, with unresolved D. Trimming cost V 6 bases and J 2 bases, with 5 bases left between them. The germline V gene encodes CDR1 MNHEY and CDR2 SMNVEV (reference sequence). CDR3 length equals 13 residues. The CDR3 loop is CASRETGANVLTF. The CDR3 DNA reads as TGTGCCAGCAGGGAGACTGGGGCCAACGTCCTGACTTTC. Drawing the rest from reference TRBV27 and TRBJ2-6, the complete variable domain is EAQVTQNPRYLITVTGKKLTVTCSQNMNHEYMSWYRQDPGLGLRQIYYSMNVEVTDKGDVPEGYKVSRKEKRNFPLILESPSPNQTSLYFCASRETGANVLTFGAGSRLTVL.

The rearrangement uses TRBV7-6 and TRBJ1-1; no clear D. Trimming took 2 bases from V and 0 from J, leaving 13 bases between them. Germline CDR1 and CDR2: SGHVS and FNYEAQ. The CDR3 is 16 amino acids. CDR3 residues: CASSLSRRQMNTEAFF. CDR3 DNA: TGTGCCAGCAGCTTAAGTCGGAGGCAGATGAACACTGAAGCTTTCTTT.